Listed below are T cell receptor beta chains from one sample, sequenced in a study of cytomegalovirus exposure and HLA in healthy donors. Assay used: immunoSEQ multiplex PCR; TCRdb lists only in-frame clones, some missing. The sample shows around 74,000 clones, 79% of them seen only once. The sequencing sample was made of PBMCs. All receptors derive from a man aged 25 to 40 in good health and CMV-seronegative. CDR3s include the opening cysteine and the closing phenylalanine or tryptophan. D genes are given only for firm matches. Clone size is given for some rows only: seen once, a few or many times, or a class if the clone is expanded.

j_call clone_size d_call v_call cdr3_nt cdr3_aa
TRBJ2-1 once TRBD2 TRBV9 TGTGCCAGCAGCGTGATCGCAGCGGGGATGAGCTATGAGCAGTTCTTC CASSVIAAGMSYEQFF
TRBJ1-4 - - TRBV18 TGTGCCAGCTCACCACAGAATAGAAATGAAAAACTGTTTTTT CASSPQNRNEKLFF
TRBJ2-7 - TRBD2 TRBV7-6 TGTGCCAGCAGCTTAATACGGGAGGGCCGGGTGGAGCAGTACTTC CASSLIREGRVEQYF
TRBJ1-4 - TRBD1 TRBV28 TGTGCCAGCAGCCCACAGGGGTTTAATGAAAAACTGTTTTTT CASSPQGFNEKLFF
TRBJ2-4 - TRBD2 TRBV9 TGTGCCAGCAGCGTAGACTTCGGGGGGATGGTTCAGTACTTC CASSVDFGGMVQYF
TRBJ2-2 - TRBD1 TRBV6-5 TGTGCCAGTAGGGGGCAGAAGCTAGCCGGGGAGCTGTTTTTT CASRGQKLAGELFF
TRBJ1-1 once TRBD1 TRBV5-1 TGCGCCAGCACCGGACAGGACAACACTGAAGCTTTCTTT CASTGQDNTEAFF
TRBJ1-1 - - TRBV21-1 TGTGCCAGCAGTCATATTCCAGGGGGCACTGAAGCTTTCTTT CASSHIPGGTEAFF
TRBJ1-5 - - TRBV15 TGTGCCACCAGCCCGGGGGGGGGTGGTCCGAATCAGCCCCAGCATTTT CATSPGGGGPNQPQHF
TRBJ2-1 - - TRBV7-2 TGTGCCAGCAGCACGGGACTTGCCTCCTACAATGAGCAGTTCTTC CASSTGLASYNEQFF
TRBJ2-7 - TRBD1 TRBV11-2 TGTGCCAGCAGCTTACAAGGACAGGGAAACTACGAGCAGTACTTC CASSLQGQGNYEQYF
TRBJ2-1 - - TRBV10-1 TGCGCCAGCAGTGATGACGGGTACAATGAGCAGTTCTTC CASSDDGYNEQFF
TRBJ1-2 - - TRBV4-3 TGCGCCAGCAGCCAAGGGAAGGGGAACTATGGCTACACCTTC CASSQGKGNYGYTF
TRBJ2-3 - - TRBV30 TGTGCCTGGAAGCTCCTGCTAGATACGCAGTATTTT CAWKLLLDTQYF
TRBJ2-7 - TRBD1 TRBV6-5 TGTGCCAGCAGTTCTCGGGACAGAATCTACGAGCAGTACTTC CASSSRDRIYEQYF
TRBJ2-7 - TRBD1 TRBV27 TGTGCCAGCCGGGGACAGGAACTCTGGGAGCAGTACTTC CASRGQELWEQYF
TRBJ2-7 few TRBD1 TRBV6-5 TGTGCCAGCAAGAGGGACAGCTCCTACGAGCAGTACTTC CASKRDSSYEQYF
TRBJ2-3 - TRBD1 TRBV6-1 TGTGCCAGCAGTGAACAACAGGGGAACACAGATACGCAGTATTTT CASSEQQGNTDTQYF
TRBJ2-7 - TRBD1 TRBV7-8 TGTGCCAGCAACCTCGCCGGGACAGGTCTCTACGAGCAGTACTTC CASNLAGTGLYEQYF
TRBJ1-3 - - TRBV7-5 TGTGCCAGAAGCCCCGCGCCACAGGGGTACCCGCCTAGCTCTGGAAACACCATATATTTT CARSPAPQGYPPSSGNTIYF
TRBJ1-1 - TRBD1 TRBV10-2 TGCGCCAGCAGAGGTCAGGGGGATTTGGGTGAAGCTTTCTTT CASRGQGDLGEAFF
TRBJ2-3 few TRBD2 TRBV6-4 TGTGCCAGCAGTGGGACTAGCGGGGGCACAGATACGCAGTATTTT CASSGTSGGTDTQYF
TRBJ2-2 - - TRBV5-4 TGTGCCAGCAGCTTGACAGGTGGGGTCGGGGAGCTGTTTTTT CASSLTGGVGELFF
TRBJ1-5 - - TRBV19 TGTGCCAGTAGTATCGGGGGGGCGAGGGCTCAGCCCCAGCATTTT CASSIGGARAQPQHF
TRBJ2-7 - - TRBV27 TGTGCCAGCAGTCGAGGGGGCTCCTACGAGCAGTACTTC CASSRGGSYEQYF
TRBJ2-7 - TRBD2 TRBV7-6 TGTGCCAGCAATTTCTCGGTTGGGACTAGCGAAGGCGAGCAGTACTTC CASNFSVGTSEGEQYF
TRBJ2-7 - - TRBV6-5 TGTGCCAGCAGTTACTCGAATGGCTTGGCCTACGAGCAGTACTTC CASSYSNGLAYEQYF
TRBJ2-2 - - TRBV1 TGCACCTTGCTACCTAGCGGGGGGGCGGGCACCGGGGAGCTGTTTTTT CTLLPSGGAGTGELFF
TRBJ1-5 few TRBD1 TRBV4-2 TGTGCCAGCAGCCAAGATAAAGGTCAGGGGGCACGTCAGCCCCAGCATTTT CASSQDKGQGARQPQHF
TRBJ1-1 - TRBD1 TRBV6-1 TGTGCCAGCATGGGGACAGGGGGCTACACTGAAGCTTTCTTT CASMGTGGYTEAFF
TRBJ1-1 - - TRBV4-2 TGTGCCAGCAGCAGACCCGGGACTTTGAACACTGAAGCTTTCTTT CASSRPGTLNTEAFF
TRBJ2-1 - - TRBV14 TGTGCCAGCAGCCAAGCACTCTACAATGAGCAGTTCTTC CASSQALYNEQFF
TRBJ2-5 - - TRBV18 TGTGCCAGCTCACCACAGGACGGGAATACCCAGTACTTC CASSPQDGNTQYF
TRBJ1-1 - TRBD1 TRBV5-1 TGCGCCAGCAGCTTGACAGGGGGGACTGAAGCTTTCTTT CASSLTGGTEAFF
TRBJ2-2 - - TRBV7-2 TGTGCCAGCAGCTTATCTCGCACCGGGGAGCTGTTTTTT CASSLSRTGELFF
TRBJ2-4 - - TRBV28 TGTGCCAGCAGTTTAGGCCGTTGGAACATTCAGTACTTC CASSLGRWNIQYF
TRBJ1-1 - - TRBV28 TGTGCCAGCAGTTTATCATACAAGGAGACTGAAGCTTTCTTT CASSLSYKETEAFF
TRBJ2-1 - TRBD2 TRBV4-2 TGTGCCAGCAAAGGGTCGGGACTAGCGGGGTATGAGCAGTTCTTC CASKGSGLAGYEQFF
TRBJ2-2 once TRBD1 TRBV11-3 TGTGCCAGCAGCTTATGGGGCGCTGATGGGACAGGGGGCACCGGGGAGCTGTTTTTT CASSLWGADGTGGTGELFF
TRBJ1-1 - - TRBV5-6 TGTGCCAGCAGCTTGGGCCAGGGAGCTTTCTTT CASSLGQGAFF
TRBJ2-1 once TRBD2 TRBV10-3 TGTGCCGCGGGTACCCTAGCGGGGACCAATGAGCAGTTCTTC CAAGTLAGTNEQFF
TRBJ1-1 - TRBD1 TRBV30 TGTGCCTGGAGTGTACCCCTCTACAGGGGGCAAAACACTGAAGCTTTCTTT CAWSVPLYRGQNTEAFF
TRBJ1-2 - TRBD1 TRBV18 TGTGCCAGCTCCCCAGACAGGGTAGTAGGTGGCTACACCTTC CASSPDRVVGGYTF
TRBJ1-1 few - TRBV28 TGTGCCAGCAGTTTATTAGGGGAGGGTCTCGCGGCTGAAGCTTTCTTT CASSLLGEGLAAEAFF
TRBJ1-3 - TRBD1 TRBV13 TGTGCCAGCACCCCGTACAGGGGGAACACCATATATTTT CASTPYRGNTIYF
TRBJ2-3 - TRBD2 TRBV19 TGTGCCAGTAGACTAGCGGGGGAAACGCAGTATTTT CASRLAGETQYF
TRBJ2-1 - TRBD1 TRBV7-9 TGTGCCAGCAGTCCGGGGACAGGGGGTCAAAGCTCCTACAATGAGCAGTTCTTC CASSPGTGGQSSYNEQFF
TRBJ1-5 - - TRBV19 TGTGCCAGTAGTATATATCACCAGGGGTTGCATCAGCCCCAGCATTTT CASSIYHQGLHQPQHF
TRBJ1-1 - - TRBV10-3 TGTGCCATCAGTGAGTCAGAGGAATCCACTGAAGCTTTCTTT CAISESEESTEAFF